This entry is about one TCR beta chain. Authors' analysis steps: How many nucleated cells were present was estimated from reference gene primer amplification. Assay: immunoSEQ multiplex PCR; the TCRdb copy retains only in-frame clones and omits some. D and trimming were read from the DNA, whereas the V and J calls and clone size are those reported in that table. The table has some 150,000 clones, around 84% seen once. These data belong to a study of blood T cell repertoires in COVID-19. Study summary: Acute and convalescent COVID-19 samples came from the United States, Italy and Spain. PBMCs, B-cell-depleted T cells, or T cells provided the cDNA or gDNA that made up the material.

Germline CDR1 and CDR2: MDHEN and SYDVKM. The CDR3 extends over 16 amino acids. The junction had 10 bases not matched to a gene; V was cut back by 5 bases and J by 4 bases. The clonotype comes from a human donor with acute or convalescent COVID-19. The donor label of this sample is uncertain. This rearrangement joins TRBV28 to TRBJ2-5; 10 nucleotides match TRBD1. Sample: peripheral blood. CDR3 bases: TGTGCCAGCAGTGTTATGACAGGGGGCCGGGTAGAGACCCAGTACTTC. It yields the protein CASSVMTGGRVETQYF.